This TCR beta chain was sequenced during a study of T cells in Graves' hyperthyroidism and ophthalmopathy. Amplification of TCR beta CDR3 regions used RNA as the template. TCR CDR3 underwent first-round RT-PCR with the HTBI primer set. One entry per CDR3 protein, called by TCRdb with MiXCR from the multiplex PCR reads. Altogether around 420,000 distinct CDR3 sequences are present, around a sixth being singletons, with the ten largest covering over 12%. The CDR3 is 16 amino acids. Germline V gene data show CDR1 as MGHRA and CDR2 as YSYEKL. V lost 4 bases and J 5 bases, leaving 21 bases between the germline ends.

The sequencing input was blood. The receptor comes from a woman between 18 and 29 years old with Graves' hyperthyroidism. V and J are TRBV4-1 and TRBJ2-7; TRBD2 might be the D (6 bases). This CDR3 is CASSPTRLVVSNEQYF. The CDR3 DNA reads TGCGCCAGCAGCCCGACCCGACTAGTTGTTAGTAACGAGCAGTACTTC.